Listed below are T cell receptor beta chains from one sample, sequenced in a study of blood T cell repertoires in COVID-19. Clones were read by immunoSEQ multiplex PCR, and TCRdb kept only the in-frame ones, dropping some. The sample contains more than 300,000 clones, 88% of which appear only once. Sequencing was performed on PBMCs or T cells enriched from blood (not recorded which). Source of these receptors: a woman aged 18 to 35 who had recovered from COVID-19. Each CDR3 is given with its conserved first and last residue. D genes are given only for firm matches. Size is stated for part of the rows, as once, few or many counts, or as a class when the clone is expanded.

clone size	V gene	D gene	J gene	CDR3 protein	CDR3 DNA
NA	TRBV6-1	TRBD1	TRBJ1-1	CASSEWDRGHTEAFF	TGTGCCAGCAGTGAATGGGACAGGGGGCACACTGAAGCTTTCTTT
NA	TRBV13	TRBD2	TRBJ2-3	CASSPLGSGGTDTQYF	TGTGCCAGCAGCCCCCTGGGGAGCGGGGGCACAGATACGCAGTATTTT
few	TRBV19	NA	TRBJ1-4	CASQGHVNEKLFF	TGTGCCAGTCAGGGACACGTTAATGAAAAACTGTTTTTT
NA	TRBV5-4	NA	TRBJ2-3	CASTRGAGTDTQYF	TGTGCCAGCACACGAGGCGCGGGCACAGATACGCAGTATTTT
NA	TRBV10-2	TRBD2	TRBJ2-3	CASSPAGGTDTQYF	TGCGCCAGCAGTCCAGCGGGGGGGACAGATACGCAGTATTTT
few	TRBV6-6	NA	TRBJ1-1	CASKGSNTEAFF	TGTGCCAGTAAGGGGTCAAACACTGAAGCTTTCTTT
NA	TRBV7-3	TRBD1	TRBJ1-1	CASSSGTGSTSALGTEAFF	TGTGCCAGCAGCTCGGGGACAGGGTCTACGAGCGCCCTGGGAACTGAAGCTTTCTTT
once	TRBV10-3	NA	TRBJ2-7	CAISDMVGDSYEQYF	TGTGCCATCAGTGATATGGTAGGGGACTCCTACGAGCAGTACTTC
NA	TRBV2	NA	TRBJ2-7	CASSGPWTLYEQYF	TGTGCCAGCAGTGGTCCATGGACACTCTACGAGCAGTACTTC
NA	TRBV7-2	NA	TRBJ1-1	CASSLTANTEAFF	TGTGCCAGCAGCTTAACAGCGAACACTGAAGCTTTCTTT
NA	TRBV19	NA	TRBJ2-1	CASSSSLYNEQFF	TGTGCCAGTAGTAGCAGTCTCTACAATGAGCAGTTCTTC
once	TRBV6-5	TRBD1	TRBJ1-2	CASSFAGQGSGYTF	TGTGCCAGCAGTTTCGCCGGACAGGGTAGCGGCTACACCTTC
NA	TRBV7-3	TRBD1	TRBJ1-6	CASSSVAGQGNSPLHF	TGTGCCAGCAGCTCTGTGGCGGGACAGGGGAATTCACCCCTCCACTTT